A single T cell receptor (beta chain) is shown here with its context. Assay used: immunoSEQ multiplex PCR; TCRdb lists only in-frame clones, some missing. The sample has a few hundred thousand clones; over 75% are singletons. This specimen comes from a study of blood T cell repertoires in COVID-19. For the study at large: The samples span acute and convalescent COVID-19 from the United States, Italy and Spain. Sample material is recorded as cDNA or gDNA derived from T cells, B-cell-depleted T cells, or PBMCs.

The germline V gene has CDR1 LGHDT and CDR2 YNNKEL (reference sequence). The CDR3 runs to 12 residues. V gave up 2 bases and J gave up 6 bases, with 8 bases separating them. The sequenced sample consisted of PBMCs or T cells enriched from blood (not recorded which). The chain links TRBV3-1 (or the pseudogene TRBV3-2) to TRBJ2-7; maybe TRBD2 (6 bases). This TCR was sampled from a woman between 25 and 40 years old who had recovered from COVID-19. CDR3 DNA sequence: TGTGCCAGCAGCCAACAGGGAGGCGAGCAGTACTTC. It is translated as CASSQQGGEQYF.